These 20 T cell receptor beta chains were all obtained from the same sample, sequenced in a study of blood T cell repertoires in COVID-19. The data were produced by immunoSEQ multiplex PCR, yet TCRdb's version contains in-frame clones alone and is incomplete. The sample includes 200,000 to 250,000 clones, 86% of them seen just once. Material: PBMCs or T cells enriched from blood (not recorded which). Receptors originate from a woman between 40 and 50 years old with acute COVID-19.

This clone was detected only a few times. Here the CDR3 reads CASSQDTRTEAYSYEQYF. Written as DNA, the CDR3 is TGTGCCAGCAGCCAAGATACCCGGACAGAGGCTTACTCCTACGAGCAGTACTTC. The rearrangement joins TRBV14 to TRBJ2-7, with TRBD1 as a possible D gene (6 bases). The CDR3 runs 18 residues. Trimming removed 0 bases at V and 0 bases at J, with 18 bases between. The germline gives CDR1 SGHDN, CDR2 FVKESK.

The chain recombines TRBV9 with TRBJ1-2; the D gene is possibly TRBD1 (5 bases). V was shortened by 0 bases and J by 8 bases, with 14 bases between the two germline ends. CDR3 length: 14 amino acids. Germline CDR1 and CDR2: SGDLS and YYNGEE. DNA of the CDR3: TGTGCCAGCAGCGTAGGAGCAGGGTTAGAAGGCTACACCTTC. It yields the protein CASSVGAGLEGYTF.

V and J are TRBV5-1 and TRBJ1-1; possible D gene TRBD1, 5 bases. This CDR3 has 15 amino acids. Germline CDR1 is SGHRS and CDR2 is YFSETQ. V was shortened by 6 bases and J by 0 bases, with 15 bases between the two germline ends. CDR3 sequence: CASIGGSGMNTEAFF. CDR3 nucleotides: TGCGCCAGCATCGGGGGATCGGGCATGAACACTGAAGCTTTCTTT.

The sample holds one count of this clone. The CDR3 loop reads CATRAGGAGTEAFF. CDR3 DNA: TGTGCCACCAGAGCAGGGGGCGCGGGGACTGAAGCTTTCTTT. J is TRBJ1-1 and V is TRBV15; 8 positions agree with TRBD1. Trimming took 6 bases from V and 5 from J; bases not matched to a gene: 8. Per the germline V gene, CDR1 is LNHNV and CDR2 is YYDKDF (reference sequence). The CDR3 spans 14 residues.

V gene TRBV11-2 combines with J gene TRBJ2-3; 7 bases are shared with TRBD2. With 0 bases clipped from V and 1 base from J, the junction kept 13 bases outside the gene matches. The CDR3 is 19 amino acids. Germline-derived CDR1 and CDR2 are SGHAT and FQNNGV. The CDR3, as DNA: TGTGCCAGCAGCTTAGAAATTCGGGTGGCGAGCGGGGGCACAGATACGCAGTATTTT. This gives the protein CASSLEIRVASGGTDTQYF.

The CDR3 nucleotides read TGTGCCAGCAGCTTAGGACAGGCCTACACCGGGGAGCTGTTTTTT. This encodes CASSLGQAYTGELFF. V and J are TRBV7-2 and TRBJ2-2, with D tentatively TRBD1 (6 bases). This CDR3 is built from 15 residues. With 1 base removed from V and 3 bases from J, the gap between germline ends came to 9 bases. Germline V gives CDR1 SGHTA, CDR2 FQGNSA.

The chain recombines TRBV10-1 with TRBJ2-1; 9 bases align to TRBD1. Germline V gene lookup returns CDR1 WNHNN and CDR2 SYGVQD (reference sequence). V dropped 8 bases and J dropped 10; count of bases not matched to a gene: 9. The length of the CDR3 is 13 residues. The CDR3: CASGRDRAGEQFF. The CDR3 DNA follows: TGCGCCAGCGGCCGGGACAGGGCAGGGGAGCAGTTCTTC.

The V call is TRBV29-1, the J call TRBJ2-7, with 8 nucleotides matching TRBD1. Germline V gene lookup returns CDR1 SQVTM and CDR2 ANQGSEA. The CDR3 is 13 amino acids. V lost 7 bases and J lost 6; bases outside the gene matches: 11. DNA for the CDR3: TGCAGCGCTGCGGACAGGGTAGGGGGCGAGCAGTACGTC. Protein: CSAADRVGGEQYV.

This clone was picked up a small number of times. CDR3 DNA sequence: TGTGCCAGCAGCTTGGGGTGGAGGGTTGAAGCTTTCTTT. This gives the protein CASSLGWRVEAFF. The chain joins TRBV5-8 to TRBJ1-1; D not resolved. Looked up from germline, CDR1 is SGHTS and CDR2 is YDEGEE. The length of the CDR3 is 13 residues. The germline V and J ends were trimmed by 0 bases and 7 bases, with 10 bases remaining between them.

The chain is built from TRBV7-9 and TRBJ2-3; a possible D gene is TRBD2 (6 bases). The CDR3 runs 16 residues. CDR1 is SEHNR, CDR2 FQNEAQ, per germline (reference sequence). V was trimmed by 5 bases and J by 4 bases, leaving 19 bases between them. The CDR3 region is CASSPSGGSGADTQYF. The CDR3 bases are TGTGCCAGCAGCCCTAGTGGGGGGTCTGGTGCAGATACGCAGTATTTT.

V is TRBV29-1 and J is TRBJ2-1; 8 bases agree with TRBD2. V lost 8 bases, J lost 0 bases, and 6 bases stayed unmatched. There are 14 residues in the CDR3. Germline loops: CDR1 SQVTM, CDR2 ANQGSEA. The DNA for the CDR3 is TGCAGCTTGACGGCGGGGGGCTCCTACAATGAGCAGTTCTTC. Protein: CSLTAGGSYNEQFF.

V gene TRBV5-1 combines with J gene TRBJ1-3, with D perhaps TRBD1 (5 bases). Germline-derived CDR1 and CDR2 are SGHRS and YFSETQ. V dropped 0 bases and J dropped 6 bases, with 13 bases sitting between them. The CDR3 totals 15 residues. The DNA of the CDR3 is TGCGCCAGCAGCTTGGGACAGTCCTTTGCAAACACCATATATTTT. As protein: CASSLGQSFANTIYF.

This chain uses TRBV2 with TRBJ2-2; D is undetermined. The CDR3 has 14 residues. Germline values: CDR1 SNHLY, CDR2 FYNNEI. The V end lost 0 bases, the J end lost 7 bases, and 9 bases lay between the germline ends. CDR3: CASSEARYYGELFF. CDR3 sequence (DNA): TGTGCCAGCAGTGAAGCGAGGTACTACGGGGAGCTGTTTTTT. Drawing the rest from reference TRBV2 and TRBJ2-2, the complete variable domain is EPEVTQTPSHQVTQMGQEVILRCVPISNHLYFYWYRQILGQKVEFLVSFYNNEISEKSEIFDDQFSVERPDGSNFTLKIRSTKLEDSAMYFCASSEARYYGELFFGEGSRLTVL.

The chain joins TRBV7-6 to TRBJ2-1; 9 positions agree with TRBD2. Germline V CDR1 and CDR2: SGHVS, FNYEAQ. CDR3 length equals 16 residues. V lost 1 base to trimming and J lost 9 bases; unmatched junction nucleotides: 10. This CDR3 reads CASSLVVAGGMGEQFF. DNA of the CDR3: TGTGCCAGCAGCTTAGTCGTCGCGGGGGGGATGGGTGAGCAGTTCTTC.

The J gene is TRBJ1-6, the V gene TRBV6-5; 9 nucleotides agree with TRBD1. Losses at the gene ends were 3 bases for V and 7 bases for J; bases not matched to a gene: 1. Germline assignment: CDR1 MNHEY and CDR2 SVGAGI. The CDR3 runs to 14 residues. CDR3 protein: CASSYGQGNSPLHF. CDR3 in DNA: TGTGCCAGCAGTTATGGACAGGGGAATTCACCCCTCCACTTT.

The chain joins TRBV2 to TRBJ1-1; 7 positions match TRBD1. The CDR3 loop spans 14 amino acids. Germline V CDR1 and CDR2: SNHLY, FYNNEI. Trimming removed 7 bases from V and 3 bases from J; junction bases left unmatched: 8. CDR3 loop: CASTWPGTDTEAFF. The CDR3 DNA is TGTGCCAGCACCTGGCCCGGGACAGACACTGAAGCTTTCTTT.

This chain uses TRBV7-8 with TRBJ2-2; TRBD2 matches at 10 bases. Trimming cost V 0 bases and J 3 bases; bases outside gene matches: 7. The CDR3 loop spans 18 amino acids. From germline, CDR1 is SGHVS and CDR2 FQNEAQ. CDR3 DNA sequence: TGTGCCAGCAGCTTAGCGTCTAGCGGGGGTTCTGACACCGGGGAGCTGTTTTTT. This encodes CASSLASSGGSDTGELFF.

The genes are TRBV3-1 (or the pseudogene TRBV3-2) and TRBJ1-4; tentatively, D is TRBD1 (5 bases). Trimming shortened V by 6 bases and J by 7 bases, and 12 bases separated the two germline ends. The CDR3 length is 13 residues. Germline V CDR1 and CDR2: LGHDT, YNNKEL (reference sequence). In nucleotides, the CDR3 is TGTGCCAGCAGACCCGGACATCGTGAAAAACTGTTTTTT. Protein: CASRPGHREKLFF.

The rearrangement joins TRBV2 to TRBJ2-7; D is unclear. V gave up 7 bases and J gave up 0 bases, with 16 bases separating them. In germline, CDR1 is SNHLY, CDR2 FYNNEI. The CDR3 runs to 15 residues. CDR3 protein: CASTAVPSGSYEQYF. In nucleotides, the CDR3 is TGTGCCAGCACCGCCGTCCCGTCCGGCTCCTACGAGCAGTACTTC.

This sequence joins TRBV19 and TRBJ1-6, with 7 positions matching TRBD1. The CDR3 contains 14 residues. The germline V gene encodes CDR1 LNHDA and CDR2 SQIVND (reference sequence). V trimming: 8 bases; J trimming: 5 bases; junction bases outside the gene matches: 6. CDR3 amino acids: CASHGTADNSPLHF. The CDR3 DNA follows: TGTGCCAGTCACGGGACAGCCGATAATTCACCCCTCCACTTT.